A single sample is the source of the 6 T cell receptor beta chains below, sequenced in a study of blood T cell repertoires in COVID-19. The assay was immunoSEQ multiplex PCR, and TCRdb's table has in-frame clones only and misses some. Of hundreds of thousands of clones in the sample, 75% to 90% were seen once. Sequenced material: peripheral blood. The receptors stem from a man aged 40-50 years with acute or convalescent COVID-19.

This sequence joins TRBV18 and TRBJ2-3; TRBD1 agrees at 8 bases. The V gene's germline CDR1 is KGHSH and CDR2 LQKENI. With 4 bases clipped from V and 1 base from J, the junction kept 7 bases outside the gene matches. This CDR3 region has 16 residues. The CDR3 nucleotides read TGTGCCAGCTCACGCGCCGGACAGGGTCGCACAGATACGCAGTATTTT. It yields the protein CASSRAGQGRTDTQYF.

This clone occurred once. This chain joins TRBV7-8 and TRBJ1-5; tentatively, D is TRBD1 (5 bases). V was pared by 1 base and J by 11 bases, with 21 bases between. The CDR3 runs 16 residues. From germline, CDR1 is SGHVS and CDR2 FQNEAQ. In DNA form, the CDR3 reads TGTGCCAGCAGCTTAGACGGAAGAACAGGTCAAGCGACCCAGCATTTT. Translation: CASSLDGRTGQATQHF.

A remark on this clone: The same CDR3 can be traced to other DNA sequences in this sample. The chain recombines TRBV5-4 with TRBJ2-3; 7 bases match TRBD2. The ends lost 0 bases at V and 1 base at J; junction bases unmatched: 2. CDR1 and CDR2 from the germline V gene are SGHNT and YYREEE (reference sequence). CDR3 length: 15 residues. The CDR3 is CASSLEAGRTDTQYF. CDR3 DNA sequence: TGTGCCAGCAGCTTGGAAGCGGGGCGCACAGATACGCAGTATTTT. Based on the CDR3 plus reference TRBV5-4 and TRBJ2-3, the full variable domain is ETGVTQSPTHLIKTRGQQVTLRCSSQSGHNTVSWYQQALGQGPQFIFQYYREEENGRGNFPPRFSGLQFPNYSSELNVNALELDDSALYLCASSLEAGRTDTQYFGPGTRLTVL.

The J gene is TRBJ2-3, the V gene TRBV15; D perhaps matches TRBD2 (6 bases). CDR1 is LNHNV and CDR2 is YYDKDF in the germline V gene (reference sequence). The germline V and J ends were trimmed by 3 bases and 2 bases, with 12 bases remaining between them. This CDR3 is 15 amino acids long. The CDR3 reads CATSSPGLATDTQYF. CDR3 DNA sequence: TGTGCCACCAGCAGTCCGGGACTTGCCACAGATACGCAGTATTTT.

V and J are TRBV11-2 and TRBJ2-1; 8 nucleotides line up with TRBD1. V shed 6 bases, J shed 2 bases, and the junction held 6 bases outside the gene matches. Germline CDR1 reads SGHAT; CDR2 reads FQNNGV. The CDR3 is 15 amino acids. The CDR3 coding sequence is TGTGCCAGCAGTCCCGACAGGGGCACCTACAATGAGCAGTTCTTC. Translated, it gives CASSPDRGTYNEQFF.

The chain carries TRBV27 and TRBJ1-1; TRBD1 agrees at 7 bases. The CDR3 runs to 16 residues. After removal of 1 base from V and 0 bases from J, the junction contained 5 bases not matched to a gene. Germline values: CDR1 MNHEY, CDR2 SMNVEV (reference sequence). The CDR3 bases are TGTGCCAGCAGTTTATACACAGGGGACATGAACACTGAAGCTTTCTTT. It codes for CASSLYTGDMNTEAFF.